The 21 T cell receptor beta chains in this list originate from one sample, sequenced in a study of identical twins. One entry per CDR3 protein results from TCRdb running MiXCR on the 5' RACE reads. The data show 430,000 or so distinct CDR3 sequences, roughly 24% seen once. This same sample was also part of a study on T cells expressing NK-cell markers.

Material: CD4+ T cells sorted from blood. The receptors here all came from a woman aged 18-29 years in good health.

This CDR3 is CASSQDLGTPYEQYF. The CDR3 DNA is TGTGCCAGCAGCCAAGATTTGGGGACACCCTACGAGCAGTACTTC. V gene TRBV4-2 combines with J gene TRBJ2-7; D perhaps matches TRBD1 (6 bases). V was trimmed by 0 bases and J by 2 bases, leaving 11 bases between them. The CDR3 spans 15 residues. CDR1 LGHNA and CDR2 YNFKEQ come from the germline V gene.

This clonotype has more than one count but fewer than ten. The chain uses TRBV3-1 and TRBJ1-6; D is unresolved. Trimming shortened V by 4 bases and J by 13 bases, and 14 bases separated the two germline ends. CDR3 length: 13 residues. CDR1 LGHDT and CDR2 YNNKEL come from the germline V gene (reference sequence). The CDR3 DNA sequence: TGTGCCAGCAGCCGACTTAGAGGATCGCCCCTCCACTTT. Amino acid sequence: CASSRLRGSPLHF.

The chain uses TRBV5-1 and TRBJ1-1; D unclear. CDR3 length equals 14 residues. Germline CDR1 is SGHRS and CDR2 is YFSETQ. The ends were cut back, 5 bases at V and 2 bases at J, with 13 bases in the middle. CDR3 in amino acids: CASRYQVVNTEAFF. DNA for the CDR3: TGCGCCAGCAGATATCAGGTAGTTAACACTGAAGCTTTCTTT.

This clonotype was detected a few times. The chain is built from TRBV10-3 and TRBJ2-5, with 7 positions matching TRBD1. Germline V gives CDR1 ENHRY, CDR2 SYGVKD. The CDR3 consists of 14 residues. The V and J ends lost 2 bases and 2 bases, in that order; junction bases with no gene match: 2. For the CDR3, the DNA is TGTGCCATCAGTGAGGGGGGACAGCAAGAGACCCAGTACTTC. Protein sequence: CAISEGGQQETQYF.

This clonotype has more than one count but fewer than ten. The chain employs TRBV5-1 and TRBJ2-3; 11 bases fit TRBD2. CDR3 size: 16 residues. Unmatched junction bases numbered 6, after V lost 4 bases and J lost 2 bases. Germline lookup yields CDR1 SGHRS and CDR2 YFSETQ. CDR3 sequence reads: CASSRRLAGNTDTQYF. For the CDR3, the DNA is TGCGCCAGCAGCCGGAGACTAGCGGGAAACACAGATACGCAGTATTTT.

V and J are TRBV20-1 and TRBJ1-2; D possibly corresponds to TRBD1 (5 bases). Germline CDR1 is DFQATT and CDR2 is SNEGSKA (reference sequence). The CDR3 length is 13 residues. Between the trimmed V and J ends, which lost 3 bases and 2 bases, there was a span of 10 bases. The CDR3 bases are TGCAGTGCTAGCCAGGGAATCAACTATGGCTACACCTTC. Translated, it gives CSASQGINYGYTF.

This chain uses TRBV20-1 with TRBJ2-2; TRBD2 aligns across 13 bases. The V gene's germline CDR1 is DFQATT and CDR2 SNEGSKA (reference sequence). The CDR3 runs to 14 residues. V trimming: 7 bases; J trimming: 6 bases; junction bases outside the gene matches: 5. CDR3 loop: CSVRTSGSSGELFF. The CDR3 bases are TGCAGTGTTAGGACTAGCGGGAGTTCCGGGGAGCTGTTTTTT.

This sequence joins TRBV12-3 or TRBV12-4 and TRBJ2-7; D possibly corresponds to TRBD1 (5 bases). V was shortened by 5 bases and J by 7 bases, with 18 bases between the two germline ends. The CDR3 is made up of 14 amino acids. DNA for the CDR3: TGTGCCAGCAGTCCCGTCGACAGACCGCCTGAGCAGTACTTC. Translated, it gives CASSPVDRPPEQYF.

This clonotype has only a few counts. The chain joins TRBV12-3 or TRBV12-4 to TRBJ2-1; 8 nucleotides align to TRBD2. Trimming took 4 bases from V and 5 from J; bases not matched to a gene: 10. CDR3 length equals 16 residues. This CDR3 is CASSSKLLAEHNEQFF. CDR3 sequence (DNA): TGTGCCAGCAGTTCAAAACTACTAGCGGAGCACAATGAGCAGTTCTTC.

The gene calls are TRBV20-1 and TRBJ2-7; D might be TRBD2 (6 bases). The CDR3 covers 14 residues. V was trimmed by 1 base and J by 0 bases, leaving 10 bases between them. The germline gives CDR1 DFQATT, CDR2 SNEGSKA (reference sequence). The chain's CDR3 is CSARVGEVSYEQYF. The CDR3 coding sequence is TGCAGTGCTAGAGTTGGGGAGGTCTCCTACGAGCAGTACTTC.

Only a few counts were recorded for this clonotype. This chain uses TRBV2 with TRBJ1-1; a weak D match, TRBD1 (5 bases). Germline-derived CDR1 and CDR2 are SNHLY and FYNNEI. This CDR3 region has 14 residues. Trimming shortened V by 3 bases and J by 3 bases, and 11 bases separated the two germline ends. The CDR3 loop is CASSDLGAYTEAFF. The CDR3 bases are TGTGCCAGCAGTGATCTCGGGGCTTACACTGAAGCTTTCTTT.

This rearrangement joins TRBV9 to TRBJ2-7, with D possibly TRBD1 on 6 matching bases. The V end was cut by 6 bases, the J end by 1 base, with 14 bases between. Germline CDR1 is SGDLS and CDR2 is YYNGEE. The CDR3 runs to 14 residues. Here the CDR3 DNA reads TGTGCCAGCAACAGATGGCAGGGGTCCTACGAGCAGTACTTC. Translated, it gives CASNRWQGSYEQYF. The whole variable domain, remainder taken from reference TRBV9 and TRBJ2-7, is DSGVTQTPKHLITATGQRVTLRCSPRSGDLSVYWYQQSLDQGLQFLIQYYNGEERAKGNILERFSAQQFPDLHSELNLSSLELGDSALYFCASNRWQGSYEQYFGPGTRLTVT.

J is TRBJ2-5 and V is TRBV7-9; D call uncertain. Trimming left V 5 bases short and J 0 bases short, with 16 bases between. The CDR3 is 16 amino acids. Per germline, CDR1 SEHNR and CDR2 FQNEAQ (reference sequence). The DNA for the CDR3 is TGTGCCAGCAGCACCGCGACGGTACGCGACCAAGAGACCCAGTACTTC. Its translation is CASSTATVRDQETQYF.

In DNA, the CDR3 is TGTGCCAGCAGTCTTAAGGGGGCCCGGTATGGCTACACCTTC. Translation gives CASSLKGARYGYTF. The chain has TRBV12-3 or TRBV12-4 and TRBJ1-2; 7 nucleotides match TRBD1. This CDR3 contains 14 residues. V was pared by 5 bases and J by 5 bases, with 8 bases of the junction left unmatched.

The rearrangement joins TRBV7-3 to TRBJ2-5; 11 bases line up with TRBD2. The germline V gene encodes CDR1 SGHTA and CDR2 FQGTGA. The CDR3 is made up of 16 amino acids. Germline trimming cut 2 bases from V and 5 bases from J; bases unmatched to any gene: 7. The CDR3 loop reads CASSLWGLAVSETQYF. The CDR3 DNA follows: TGTGCCAGCAGCTTATGGGGACTAGCGGTATCGGAGACCCAGTACTTC.

This clonotype was seen a handful of times. The rearrangement uses TRBV7-9 and TRBJ2-7, with 13 positions matching TRBD2. V lost 5 bases to trimming and J lost 3 bases; unmatched junction nucleotides: 7. The germline V gene encodes CDR1 SEHNR and CDR2 FQNEAQ (reference sequence). The CDR3 runs 16 residues. CDR3 amino acids: CASSHKGLAGDYEQYF. The CDR3 DNA follows: TGTGCCAGCAGCCATAAAGGACTAGCGGGAGACTACGAGCAGTACTTC.

This clonotype turned up a few times. This chain links TRBV19 with TRBJ1-6, with D perhaps matching TRBD1 (6 bases). Germline V lookup: CDR1 LNHDA, CDR2 SQIVND (reference sequence). The CDR3 covers 13 residues. V lost 7 bases and J 10 bases, leaving 14 bases between the germline ends. CDR3 coding DNA: TGTGCCAGTAACGCCAGGGGAGGCTCACCCCTCCACTTT. The encoded protein is CASNARGGSPLHF.

This clonotype was counted only a few times. The chain employs TRBV5-1 and TRBJ2-1; TRBD1 matches at 9 bases. CDR3 length: 16 residues. The germline gives CDR1 SGHRS, CDR2 YFSETQ. V was clipped by 0 bases and J by 5 bases; unmatched bases: 6. The CDR3, as DNA: TGCGCCAGCAGCTTGGGCGGGACAGGGAGACACAATGAGCAGTTCTTC. Translated, it gives CASSLGGTGRHNEQFF.

This rearrangement joins TRBV19 to TRBJ1-2; D ambiguous. The CDR3 contains 15 residues. Trimming took 6 bases from V and 3 from J, leaving 17 bases between them. CDR1 LNHDA and CDR2 SQIVND come from the germline V gene (reference sequence). The DNA for the CDR3 is TGTGCCAGTAGGAACTTACAAGGTGGAGACTATGGCTACACCTTC. This sequence encodes CASRNLQGGDYGYTF.

V gene TRBV28 combines with J gene TRBJ2-7; 13 positions match TRBD2. With V trimmed by 6 bases and J by 5 bases, 4 bases remained unmatched. The CDR3 extends over 14 amino acids. Germline V gene data show CDR1 as MDHEN and CDR2 as SYDVKM. The CDR3 nucleotides read TGTGCCAGCAGCGGACTAGCGGGAGTTCACGAGCAGTACTTC. This encodes CASSGLAGVHEQYF.

The chain employs TRBV28 and TRBJ2-7, with 10 bases identical to TRBD1. V lost 4 bases to trimming and J lost 5 bases; unmatched junction nucleotides: 8. Germline CDR1 MDHEN, CDR2 SYDVKM. The CDR3 totals 15 residues. CDR3 bases: TGTGCCAGCAGTTCCACGGGACAGGGGATTAACGAGCAGTACTTC. Residues: CASSSTGQGINEQYF.